The T cell receptor (beta chain) under discussion was sequenced for a study of blood T cell repertoires in COVID-19. Overall study context: PBMCs, B-cell-depleted T cells, or T cells provided the cDNA or gDNA that made up the material.

Method: immunoSEQ multiplex PCR; TCRdb's copy keeps in-frame clones and lacks some. Here the sample spans approximately 200,000 clones, roughly 85% being singletons. Recovered participants had two consecutive negative NP/OP PCR tests, healthcare professional clearance, or symptom resolution. The specimen sequenced was PBMCs or T cells enriched from blood (not recorded which). The TCR comes from a man aged 30 to 39 who had recovered from COVID-19.

The CDR3 DNA reads as TGTGCCAGCAGCTCACAGGGGGCGTACGGAGATACGCAGTATTTT. This sequence encodes CASSSQGAYGDTQYF. The rearrangement links TRBV11-3 to TRBJ2-3; 9 nucleotides agree with TRBD1. V lost 4 bases and J lost 5; bases outside the gene matches: 7. The CDR3 covers 15 residues. Germline V lookup: CDR1 SGHNT, CDR2 YENEEA.